What follows are 22 T cell receptor beta chains derived from one specimen sequenced in a study of OX40 agonist ivuxolimab in advanced cancers. Only in-frame clones appear in the TCRdb table, and some are missing; sequencing was by immunoSEQ multiplex PCR. The table shows 100,000 to 150,000 clones, with 80% to 95% occurring only once. This specimen was CD4+ or CD8+ T cells sorted from blood, taken in a trial of the OX40 agonist ivuxolimab. These receptors were taken from an adult with an advanced solid tumor such as melanoma, head and neck, liver or kidney cancer.

This sequence joins TRBV9 and TRBJ1-4, with D possibly TRBD1 on 5 matching bases. This CDR3 is 15 amino acids long. Germline V gives CDR1 SGDLS, CDR2 YYNGEE. Trimming left V 4 bases short and J 5 bases short, with 15 bases between. CDR3 residues: CASSPRGGLNEKLFF. The CDR3 DNA sequence: TGTGCCAGCAGCCCCCGCGGGGGGTTGAATGAAAAACTGTTTTTT. Full variable domain (missing parts from reference TRBV9 and TRBJ1-4): DSGVTQTPKHLITATGQRVTLRCSPRSGDLSVYWYQQSLDQGLQFLIQYYNGEERAKGNILERFSAQQFPDLHSELNLSSLELGDSALYFCASSPRGGLNEKLFFGSGTQLSVL.

The chain is built from TRBV6-1 and TRBJ1-2; 12 bases agree with TRBD1. Trimming took 6 bases from V and 2 from J; bases not matched to a gene: 1. This CDR3 is 14 amino acids long. CDR1 MNHNS and CDR2 SASEGT come from the germline V gene. The CDR3 coding sequence is TGTGCCAGCAGGGGGACAGGGGGCAACTATGGCTACACCTTC. Translating it yields CASRGTGGNYGYTF.

V and J are TRBV7-3 and TRBJ1-5; 8 bases align to TRBD1. Trimming at V came to 5 bases and at J to 6 bases, leaving 15 bases not matched to a gene. The CDR3 is made up of 17 amino acids. The germline gives CDR1 SGHTA, CDR2 FQGTGA. Written as DNA, the CDR3 is TGTGCCAGCAGCCGGGGACAGGAGAGGGCCAAGGGTCAGCCCCAGCATTTT. The encoded protein is CASSRGQERAKGQPQHF.

The genes are TRBV7-6 and TRBJ2-1; a weak D match, TRBD2 (6 bases). The germline V gene has CDR1 SGHVS and CDR2 FNYEAQ. The CDR3 length is 16 residues. V was clipped by 1 base and J by 2 bases, with 12 bases between them. The chain's CDR3 is CASSLESLATYNEQFF. The CDR3 DNA is TGTGCCAGCAGCTTAGAAAGCCTAGCGACCTACAATGAGCAGTTCTTC.

The chain is built from TRBV25-1 and TRBJ2-1; D unclear. This CDR3 has 12 amino acids. Germline V CDR1 and CDR2: MGHDK, SYGVNS. The V gene lost 2 bases and the J gene lost 12 bases, with 11 bases spanning the gap. The CDR3 protein is CASSEIRVGQFF. For the CDR3, the DNA is TGTGCCAGCAGTGAAATCCGGGTGGGGCAGTTCTTC.

Only one count was recorded for this clone. The rearrangement links TRBV7-8 to TRBJ2-7; 9 nucleotides line up with TRBD1. Germline values: CDR1 SGHVS, CDR2 FQNEAQ. The CDR3 runs to 16 residues. V shed 5 bases and J 0 bases; nucleotides not matched to a gene: 8. CDR3 nucleotides: TGTGCCAGCAGCCTGAGGGGACAGGGAAACTCCTACGAGCAGTACTTC. It is translated as CASSLRGQGNSYEQYF.

The chain joins TRBV29-1 to TRBJ2-3; 12 bases line up with TRBD2. The germline V gene encodes CDR1 SQVTM and CDR2 ANQGSEA. The CDR3 is 15 residues long. The J segment lost 1 base and the V segment lost 6 bases, leaving 5 bases of the junction unmatched. The CDR3 loop reads CSVGGLAGRTDTQYF. For the CDR3, the DNA is TGCAGCGTAGGCGGACTAGCGGGGCGCACAGATACGCAGTATTTT.

The chain is built from TRBV25-1 and TRBJ1-2, with D possibly being TRBD1 (5 bases). V dropped 4 bases and J dropped 7 bases, with 13 bases sitting between them. This CDR3 contains 13 residues. CDR1 MGHDK and CDR2 SYGVNS come from the germline V gene. The CDR3 coding sequence is TGTGCCAGCAGTGCCGACAGACATGTTGGCTACACCTTC. This encodes CASSADRHVGYTF.

V gene TRBV7-8 combines with J gene TRBJ1-3; D gene uncertain. Trimming stripped 1 base from V and 8 bases from J, with 9 bases between. The CDR3 consists of 13 residues. Germline CDR1 reads SGHVS; CDR2 reads FQNEAQ. DNA of the CDR3: TGTGCCAGCAGCTTAGATATACCAGACACCATATATTTT. Protein sequence: CASSLDIPDTIYF. Drawing the rest from reference TRBV7-8 and TRBJ1-3, the complete variable domain is GAGVSQSPRYKVAKRGQDVALRCDPISGHVSLFWYQQALGQGPEFLTYFQNEAQLDKSGLPSDRFFAERPEGSVSTLKIQRTQQEDSAVYLCASSLDIPDTIYFGEGSWLTVV.

The chain uses TRBV29-1 and TRBJ1-2; D not resolved. This CDR3 has 12 amino acids. The V end lost 2 bases, the J end lost 9 bases, and 13 bases lay between the germline ends. Germline V gives CDR1 SQVTM, CDR2 ANQGSEA. CDR3 sequence (DNA): TGCAGCGTTGAAATCCACCCGAAAAGCTACACCTTC. Translation gives CSVEIHPKSYTF.

Here the CDR3 DNA reads TGCGCCAGCAGCTTGGAAGGACAGGCCATCTATGGCTACACCTTC. Residues: CASSLEGQAIYGYTF. This chain links TRBV5-1 with TRBJ1-2, with 7 bases lining up with TRBD1. The CDR3 covers 15 residues. Germline V gene data show CDR1 as SGHRS and CDR2 as YFSETQ. J gave up 4 bases and V 0 bases, and 6 bases lay outside the gene matches.

The V call is TRBV28, the J call TRBJ1-1, with D possibly being TRBD1 (5 bases). V dropped 7 bases and J dropped 0 bases, with 12 bases sitting between them. In germline, CDR1 is MDHEN, CDR2 SYDVKM. This CDR3 is built from 14 residues. CDR3 in DNA: TGTGCCAGCAAAAGGCAGGGTATGAACACTGAAGCTTTCTTT. Residues: CASKRQGMNTEAFF.

This clone was observed a single time. The gene calls are TRBV7-6 and TRBJ2-1; TRBD1 matches 9 bases. This CDR3 spans 15 amino acids. The junction had 11 bases not matched to a gene; V was cut back by 5 bases and J by 9 bases. Germline assignment: CDR1 SGHVS and CDR2 FNYEAQ. CDR3 loop: CASSVDYRGQGEQFF. In DNA form, the CDR3 reads TGTGCCAGCAGCGTAGACTACAGGGGGCAGGGTGAGCAGTTCTTC.

CDR3 sequence (DNA): TGTGCCAGCAGTTCGGACAGCACGGCTAACTATGGCTACACCTTC. Its translation: CASSSDSTANYGYTF. This chain links TRBV27 with TRBJ1-2, with D perhaps matching TRBD1 (6 bases). The CDR3 runs 15 residues. Trimming took off 4 bases at V and 0 bases at J, with 12 bases between the two ends. Germline lookup yields CDR1 MNHEY and CDR2 SMNVEV (reference sequence).

The chain is built from TRBV9 and TRBJ2-3, with D perhaps TRBD1 or TRBD2 (6 bases each). The V end lost 8 bases, the J end lost 3 bases, and 28 bases lay between the germline ends. Germline values: CDR1 SGDLS, CDR2 YYNGEE. This CDR3 comprises 18 residues. The CDR3 reads CASSTGAGRSSGTDTQYF. The CDR3 DNA sequence: TGTGCCAGTTCTACGGGGGCAGGGAGGAGTAGTGGAACAGATACGCAGTATTTT.

The rearrangement uses TRBV19 and TRBJ2-1, with 11 bases matching TRBD2. This CDR3 has 15 residues. Germline V gene sequence: CDR1 LNHDA, CDR2 SQIVND (reference sequence). The V segment lost 4 bases and the J segment 8 bases; nucleotides outside the gene matches: 7. CDR3 DNA sequence: TGTGCCAGTAGTAGAACTAGCGGGAGTATCCATGAGCAGTTCTTC. As protein: CASSRTSGSIHEQFF.

J is TRBJ2-7 and V is TRBV5-1, with 8 bases that match TRBD2. Germline V gene lookup returns CDR1 SGHRS and CDR2 YFSETQ. J lost 4 bases, V lost 0 bases, and 6 bases had no gene match. CDR3 length equals 15 residues. CDR3 bases: TGCGCCAGCAGCTTGGAGAGCGGGAGACTTTACGAGCAGTACTTC. It codes for CASSLESGRLYEQYF.

The chain couples TRBV5-1 to TRBJ1-1; the match to TRBD1 covers 10 bases. V was pared by 7 bases and J by 0 bases, with 6 bases of the junction left unmatched. The CDR3 is made up of 15 amino acids. Germline assignment: CDR1 SGHRS and CDR2 YFSETQ. CDR3 in DNA: TGCGCCAGCGGGGGACAGGGGACTATGAACACTGAAGCTTTCTTT. Its translation: CASGGQGTMNTEAFF. The whole variable domain, filled in from reference TRBV5-1 and TRBJ1-1, reads KAGVTQTPRYLIKTRGQQVTLSCSPISGHRSVSWYQQTPGQGLQFLFEYFSETQRNKGNFPGRFSGRQFSNSRSEMNVSTLELGDSALYLCASGGQGTMNTEAFFGQGTRLTVV.

The rearrangement joins TRBV7-2 to TRBJ1-6; D is unresolved. CDR1 is SGHTA and CDR2 is FQGNSA in the germline V gene. V shed 2 bases and J shed 8 bases, with 7 bases lying between them. CDR3 length: 13 amino acids. CDR3 sequence reads: CASSLPLHSPLHF. The CDR3 nucleotides read TGTGCCAGCAGCTTACCATTACATTCACCCCTCCACTTT.

J is TRBJ2-7 and V is TRBV7-7; no firm D call. CDR3 length equals 14 residues. Germline lookup yields CDR1 SSHAT and CDR2 FNYEAQ (reference sequence). Trimming took off 0 bases at V and 2 bases at J, with 8 bases between the two ends. The CDR3 region has the DNA TGTGCCAGCAGCTTAGCGTACCTTGCCTACGAGCAGTACTTC. Translation: CASSLAYLAYEQYF.

The genes are TRBV14 and TRBJ2-2; D not certain. Germline V gene sequence: CDR1 SGHDN, CDR2 FVKESK. CDR3 length equals 15 residues. Trimming took 7 bases from V and 0 from J, leaving 12 bases between them. The CDR3 here is CASTSDLSNTGELFF. CDR3 in DNA: TGTGCCAGCACCTCGGACCTATCGAACACCGGGGAGCTGTTTTTT.

This clone turned up a few times. The V and J genes are TRBV7-3 and TRBJ2-3; D is perhaps TRBD2 (5 bases). The CDR3 totals 13 residues. V lost 0 bases, J lost 6 bases, and 7 bases lay in between. The germline V gene encodes CDR1 SGHTA and CDR2 FQGTGA. CDR3 sequence (DNA): TGTGCCAGCAGCTTAACAAGGAGGGATACGCAGTATTTT. Its protein is CASSLTRRDTQYF.